The 13 T cell receptor beta chains below all came from one sample that was sequenced in a study of T cell responses to AZD1222 COVID-19 vaccine. Sequencing used immunoSEQ multiplex PCR; TCRdb keeps in-frame clones, though not all of them. The sample consists of 250,000 to 300,000 clones, 90% to 95% of them appearing once. Sample: peripheral blood, taken 28 days after the second AZD1222 dose. These receptor sequences come from an adult who received the AZD1222 COVID-19 vaccine.

The chain has TRBV21-1 and TRBJ2-1; TRBD2 is taken as the D call from the table, unchecked against the DNA. TRBV21-1 counts as a pseudogene. The CDR3 is 21 amino acids. The CDR3 reads CASSKSDYTSGGPSSYNEQFF. The DNA for the CDR3 is TGTGCCAGCAGCAAATCGGACTATACTAGCGGGGGGCCTAGCTCCTACAATGAGCAGTTCTTC.

The chain links TRBV19 to TRBJ2-7, with TRBD2 matching over 12 bases. After removal of 4 bases from V and 4 bases from J, the junction contained 2 bases not matched to a gene. Germline assignment: CDR1 LNHDA and CDR2 SQIVND (reference sequence). The CDR3 length is 14 residues. The CDR3 loop is CASSTTSGGYEQYF. The CDR3 nucleotides are TGTGCCAGTAGTACGACTAGCGGGGGTTACGAGCAGTACTTC.

V and J are TRBV25-1 and TRBJ2-7; 8 nucleotides agree with TRBD2. Looked up from germline, CDR1 is MGHDK and CDR2 is SYGVNS. V lost 5 bases and J lost 7; bases outside the gene matches: 10. This CDR3 is 14 amino acids long. DNA of the CDR3: TGTGCCAGCAGTCTCGCGGGGGGCCTCGTGGAGCAGTACTTC. Its protein product is CASSLAGGLVEQYF.

The chain carries TRBV9 and TRBJ2-5; 9 nucleotides agree with TRBD2. The CDR3 covers 16 residues. Germline V CDR1 and CDR2: SGDLS, YYNGEE. The junction had 12 bases not matched to a gene; V was cut back by 4 bases and J by 5 bases. This chain's CDR3 is CASSPPGRGGLETQYF. The CDR3 nucleotides read TGTGCCAGCAGCCCCCCCGGGCGGGGGGGCCTCGAGACCCAGTACTTC.

This chain connects TRBV7-9 to TRBJ2-5; a possible D gene is TRBD2 (5 bases). Germline values: CDR1 SEHNR, CDR2 FQNEAQ (reference sequence). V was pared by 9 bases and J by 2 bases, with 7 bases between. The CDR3 has 11 residues. The CDR3 spells CAREVQETQYF. As DNA, the CDR3 is TGTGCCAGGGAGGTTCAAGAGACCCAGTACTTC.

The chain links TRBV7-2 to TRBJ2-7, with TRBD2 as a possible D gene (6 bases). Trimming took 1 base from V and 0 from J, leaving 10 bases between them. The CDR3 loop spans 15 amino acids. The V gene's germline CDR1 is SGHTA and CDR2 FQGNSA. Here the CDR3 DNA reads TGTGCCAGCAGCTTAGGCGGGACCCACTCCTACGAGCAGTACTTC. Amino acid sequence: CASSLGGTHSYEQYF.

The chain uses TRBV6-2 or TRBV6-3 and TRBJ2-6; TRBD1 matches 7 bases. This CDR3 has 18 amino acids. Germline V gene sequence: CDR1 MNHEY, CDR2 SVGEGT. V lost 2 bases and J lost 0; bases outside the gene matches: 7. CDR3 sequence (DNA): TGTGCCAGCAGTTACAGGAGTCAGGGGGACTCTGGGGCCAACGTCCTGACTTTC. Translating it yields CASSYRSQGDSGANVLTF.

This clone was observed a handful of times. The rearrangement links TRBV2 to TRBJ2-2; 12 positions match TRBD2. The ends lost 5 bases at V and 4 bases at J; junction bases unmatched: 8. The CDR3 spans 17 residues. Germline V lookup: CDR1 SNHLY, CDR2 FYNNEI. The CDR3 here is CASSPRLAGDGTGELFF. CDR3 nucleotide sequence: TGTGCCAGCAGTCCACGACTAGCGGGAGACGGCACCGGGGAGCTGTTTTTT.

The V and J genes are TRBV6-5 and TRBJ2-1; 8 bases fit TRBD2. There are 15 residues in the CDR3. The V segment lost 9 bases and the J segment 4 bases; nucleotides outside the gene matches: 11. CDR1 is MNHEY, CDR2 SVGAGI, per germline. Written as DNA, the CDR3 is TGTGCCAGTAGGGAGGGGCGGGGGGTATACAATGAGCAGTTCTTC. As protein: CASREGRGVYNEQFF.

The V gene is TRBV10-3, the J gene TRBJ1-2; D call uncertain. This CDR3 is 14 amino acids long. Germline assignment: CDR1 ENHRY and CDR2 SYGVKD. V was shortened by 6 bases and J by 3 bases, with 14 bases between the two germline ends. Here the CDR3 reads CAIRDGGVYYGYTF. The CDR3 DNA sequence: TGTGCCATCAGAGACGGTGGTGTATACTATGGCTACACCTTC.

This clone was recorded only once. The chain couples TRBV12-3 or TRBV12-4 to TRBJ2-6; D remains ambiguous. The CDR3 totals 13 residues. V was trimmed by 6 bases and J by 4 bases, leaving 7 bases between them. The CDR3 sequence: CASRDAGANVLTF. CDR3 DNA: TGTGCCAGCAGGGACGCGGGGGCCAACGTCCTGACTTTC.

The CDR3 sequence: CASIDLFGGTGTSEQYF. The DNA of the CDR3 is TGTGCCAGCATCGATTTGTTTGGGGGGACAGGGACGTCAGAGCAGTACTTC. This chain uses TRBV11-2 with TRBJ2-7; TRBD1 aligns across 9 bases. Germline-derived CDR1 and CDR2 are SGHAT and FQNNGV. This CDR3 has 17 residues. The trim removed 7 bases at V and 7 bases at J, leaving 20 bases unmatched.

The chain links TRBV4-3 to TRBJ1-2; possibly TRBD1 for D (6 bases). In germline, CDR1 is LGHNA, CDR2 YSLEER. The length of the CDR3 is 11 residues. V lost 6 bases to trimming and J lost 8 bases, with 10 bases between them. CDR3 in DNA: TGCGCCAGCAGGGGGGCCGGGGGCTACACCTTC. It translates to CASRGAGGYTF.